The 6 T cell receptor beta chains below were found in one sample sequenced in a study of CD8+ T cells in alopecia areata. Isolated RNA was reverse transcribed into cDNA used as the sequencing template. Generated by immunoSEQ multiplex PCR, the TCRdb table keeps only in-frame clones and is missing some. The sample carries 100,000 to 150,000 clones, over 60% recorded once. The sample taken for sequencing was CD4+ T cells sorted from blood. The receptors here all came from a human donor in good health.

The J gene is TRBJ2-4, the V gene TRBV30; D remains unclear. Germline CDR1 and CDR2: GTSNPN and SVGIG (reference sequence). Trimming shortened V by 4 bases and J by 1 base, and 11 bases separated the two germline ends. The CDR3 is 14 amino acids. In DNA, the CDR3 is TGTGCCTGGAACCCCCCTGGGGCCAAAAACATTCAGTACTTC. Translating it yields CAWNPPGAKNIQYF.

The chain has TRBV27 and TRBJ2-7, with a tentative D call TRBD1 (5 bases). Trimming cost V 9 bases and J 3 bases, with 21 bases left between them. Germline V lookup: CDR1 MNHEY, CDR2 SMNVEV (reference sequence). The CDR3 covers 15 residues. CDR3 loop: CASTSGLGRGYEQYF. CDR3 DNA sequence: TGTGCCAGTACCTCGGGCCTTGGTAGGGGCTACGAGCAGTACTTC.

This rearrangement joins TRBV30 to TRBJ2-1, with 7 bases matching TRBD1. Germline CDR1 reads GTSNPN; CDR2 reads SVGIG (reference sequence). This CDR3 contains 16 residues. Trimming removed 8 bases from V and 2 bases from J; junction bases left unmatched: 15. The CDR3 nucleotides are TGTGCCCGTGATACATGGGACAGCGGTGCCTACAATGAGCAGTTCTTC. Residues: CARDTWDSGAYNEQFF. The full variable domain, completed using reference TRBV30 and TRBJ2-1, is SQTIHQWPATLVQPVGSPLSLECTVEGTSNPNLYWYRQAAGRGLQLLFYSVGIGQISSEVPQNLSASRPQDRQFILSSKKLLLSDSGFYLCARDTWDSGAYNEQFFGPGTRLTVL.

The rearrangement joins TRBV29-1 to TRBJ1-3, with D unclear. This CDR3 spans 11 amino acids. The V end lost 3 bases, the J end lost 4 bases, and 4 bases lay between the germline ends. Germline V gene sequence: CDR1 SQVTM, CDR2 ANQGSEA. CDR3 sequence: CSVETGNTIYF. CDR3 DNA sequence: TGCAGCGTTGAGACGGGAAACACCATATATTTT.

The CDR3 nucleotides read TGTGCCAGCAGTGTGGTTGTTGCGGGCCAGGGGGAGACCCAGTACTTC. Amino acid sequence: CASSVVVAGQGETQYF. V usage is TRBV2 and J usage is TRBJ2-5, with a possible D match to TRBD1 (6 bases). The CDR3 contains 16 residues. Trimming cost V 4 bases and J 5 bases, with 20 bases left between them. Germline V gene sequence: CDR1 SNHLY, CDR2 FYNNEI.

This clone was recorded a few times. This chain joins TRBV19 and TRBJ1-1; no definite D call. Per the germline V gene, CDR1 is LNHDA and CDR2 is SQIVND (reference sequence). This CDR3 contains 16 residues. Between the trimmed V and J ends, which lost 11 bases and 4 bases, there was a span of 26 bases. This CDR3 is CAVHIGPLTGGTEAFF. The CDR3 DNA sequence: TGTGCCGTCCACATCGGCCCCCTCACCGGAGGCACTGAAGCTTTCTTT.